This T cell receptor (beta chain) was documented in a study of cytomegalovirus exposure and HLA in healthy donors. Germline CDR1 is SGHRS and CDR2 is YFSETQ. The CDR3 contains 16 residues. J lost 2 bases, V lost 5 bases, and 7 bases had no gene match. Researchers ran the PCR with 60 Vbeta and 13 Jbeta primers. The table came from immunoSEQ multiplex PCR; TCRdb's copy has only in-frame clones and leaves some out. The repertoire consists of some 130,000 clones, with about 74% occurring once and the leading ten covering 0.94%. Sequenced material: PBMCs. The J gene is TRBJ2-3, the V gene TRBV5-1, with 11 bases fitting TRBD2. The source is a woman aged 55 to 70 in good health and CMV-seronegative. In DNA, the CDR3 is TGCGCCAGCAGTCCTGGTAGCGGGAGGGCCACAGATACGCAGTATTTT. This translates into CASSPGSGRATDTQYF.